Sequencing of this T cell receptor beta chain was carried out in a study of T cell changes during pregnancy in multiple sclerosis. V lost 3 bases, J lost 4 bases, and 13 bases stayed unmatched. Germline CDR1 reads MNHEY; CDR2 reads SMNVEV (reference sequence). The CDR3 sequence is 19 residues long. Generated by immunoSEQ multiplex PCR, the TCRdb table keeps only in-frame clones and is missing some. Among 20,000 to 25,000 clones listed, 80% to 90% were seen once. This sequence was found in a female donor in good health, enrolled as a control in a pregnancy study. The sample here was CD8+ T cells from peripheral blood mononuclear cells, taken in the first trimester of pregnancy. The chain is built from TRBV27 and TRBJ2-3; 13 bases are shared with TRBD2. CDR3 protein: CASSLLNWTSGGSPDTQYF. The CDR3 DNA follows: TGTGCCAGCAGTTTGTTGAATTGGACTAGCGGGGGCAGCCCAGATACGCAGTATTTT.